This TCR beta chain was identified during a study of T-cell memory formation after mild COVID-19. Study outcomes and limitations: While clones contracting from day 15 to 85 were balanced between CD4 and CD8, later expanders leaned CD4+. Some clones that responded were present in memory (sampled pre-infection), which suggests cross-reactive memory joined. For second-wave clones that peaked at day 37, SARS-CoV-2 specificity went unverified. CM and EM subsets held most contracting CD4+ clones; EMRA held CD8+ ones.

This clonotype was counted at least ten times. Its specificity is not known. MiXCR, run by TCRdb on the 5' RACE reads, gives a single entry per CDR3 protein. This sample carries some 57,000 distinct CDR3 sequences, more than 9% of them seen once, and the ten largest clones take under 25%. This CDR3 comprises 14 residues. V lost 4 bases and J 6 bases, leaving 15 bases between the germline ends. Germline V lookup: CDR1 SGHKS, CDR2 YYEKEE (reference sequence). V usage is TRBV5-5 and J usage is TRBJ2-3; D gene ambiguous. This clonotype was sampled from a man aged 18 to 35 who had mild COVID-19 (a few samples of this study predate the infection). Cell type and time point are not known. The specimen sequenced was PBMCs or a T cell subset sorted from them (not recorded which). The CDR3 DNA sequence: TGTGCCAGCAGCCCGATTCACTCGAGGGATACGCAGTATTTT. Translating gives CASSPIHSRDTQYF.